A selection of T cell receptor beta chains follows, all from one sample in a study of identical twins. A single record per CDR3 protein comes from TCRdb applying MiXCR to the 5' RACE reads. The data show about 220,000 distinct CDR3 sequences, with about 7.5% seen just once and about 2% held by the top ten. The same specimen was also included in a second study, on yellow fever vaccine responses in identical twins.

The material sequenced was memory (CD45RO+) T cells sorted from blood. Source of these receptors: a woman under 30 in good health. The CDR3 runs from the conserved cysteine through the conserved F or W. D genes are given only for firm matches. Clone size, where shown, is once, few, many, or a class for clones that have expanded.

many,TRBJ1-1,TRBV4-3,.,CASSRPGSSGTEAFF,TGCGCCAGCAGCCGCCCGGGATCCTCAGGGACTGAAGCTTTCTTT
.,TRBJ1-1,TRBV6-2/TRBV6-3,.,CASSLTSGINTEAFF,TGTGCCAGCAGTTTAACCTCGGGCATAAACACTGAAGCTTTCTTT
once,TRBJ1-2,TRBV10-3,.,CAISESRALTRDVGYTF,TGTGCCATCAGTGAGTCGAGGGCCCTGACAAGGGATGTCGGCTACACCTTC
few,TRBJ2-7,TRBV6-1,.,CASSEVLPRGAEQYF,TGTGCCAGCAGTGAGGTACTCCCGAGAGGGGCCGAGCAGTACTTC
few,TRBJ2-3,TRBV15,.,CATSRPGVGQARDTQYF,TGTGCCACCAGCAGACCTGGGGTGGGACAAGCTAGAGATACGCAGTATTTT
.,TRBJ2-2,TRBV20-1,TRBD2,CSASLGGGDTGELFF,TGCAGTGCTAGCCTGGGGGGGGGAGACACCGGGGAGCTGTTTTTT
few,TRBJ1-1,TRBV3-1,.,CASSHATKNTEAFF,TGTGCCAGCAGCCATGCCACCAAGAACACTGAAGCTTTCTTT
many,TRBJ1-1,TRBV3-1,.,CASSHGTNAEAFF,TGTGCCAGCAGCCACGGGACAAACGCTGAAGCTTTCTTT
many,TRBJ2-7,TRBV20-1,.,CSASVSGTFSYEQYF,TGCAGTGCTAGTGTGTCGGGAACGTTCTCCTACGAGCAGTACTTC
.,TRBJ2-1,TRBV7-3,.,CASSLNPGPGNEQFF,TGTGCCAGCAGCTTAAATCCAGGGCCAGGGAATGAGCAGTTCTTC
many,TRBJ1-4,TRBV20-1,.,CSAEGENEKLFF,TGCAGTGCCGAGGGTGAGAATGAAAAACTGTTTTTT
.,TRBJ2-3,TRBV5-1,.,CASSLELGATQYF,TGCGCCAGCAGCTTGGAACTAGGAGCTACGCAGTATTTT
many,TRBJ2-5,TRBV4-2,TRBD2,CASSQDREGQETQYF,TGTGCCAGCAGCCAAGACAGGGAGGGCCAAGAGACCCAGTACTTC
few,TRBJ1-4,TRBV12-3/TRBV12-4,TRBD1,CASSLRQGVKEKLFF,TGTGCCAGCAGTCTACGACAGGGAGTAAAAGAAAAACTGTTTTTT
few,TRBJ2-1,TRBV7-2,TRBD2,CASSLAGGRYNEQFF,TGTGCCAGCAGCCTAGCGGGAGGGCGCTACAATGAGCAGTTCTTC
few,TRBJ2-1,TRBV23-1,.,CASSQTKTWGSYNEQFF,TGCGCCAGCAGTCAAACAAAGACTTGGGGGTCCTACAATGAGCAGTTCTTC
few,TRBJ2-1,TRBV7-2,.,CASSLVAEQFF,TGTGCCAGCAGCTTAGTCGCAGAGCAGTTCTTC
.,TRBJ1-1,TRBV5-5,TRBD1,CASSSQGLPRGAFF,TGTGCCAGCAGCTCACAGGGGCTTCCTCGAGGAGCTTTCTTT
many,TRBJ2-1,TRBV3-1,TRBD2,CASSHPGLAGSEQFF,TGTGCCAGCAGCCATCCGGGACTAGCGGGGAGCGAGCAGTTCTTC